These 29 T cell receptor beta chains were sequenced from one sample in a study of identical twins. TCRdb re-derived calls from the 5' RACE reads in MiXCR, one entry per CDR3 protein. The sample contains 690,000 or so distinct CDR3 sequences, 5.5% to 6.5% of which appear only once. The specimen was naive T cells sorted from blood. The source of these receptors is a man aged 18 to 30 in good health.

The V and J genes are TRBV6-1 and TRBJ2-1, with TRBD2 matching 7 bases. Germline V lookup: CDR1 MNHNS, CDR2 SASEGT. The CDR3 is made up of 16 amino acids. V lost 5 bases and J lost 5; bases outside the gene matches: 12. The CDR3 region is CASSRRTREGDNEQFF. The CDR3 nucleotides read TGTGCCAGCAGTCGGAGGACTAGAGAGGGAGACAATGAGCAGTTCTTC.

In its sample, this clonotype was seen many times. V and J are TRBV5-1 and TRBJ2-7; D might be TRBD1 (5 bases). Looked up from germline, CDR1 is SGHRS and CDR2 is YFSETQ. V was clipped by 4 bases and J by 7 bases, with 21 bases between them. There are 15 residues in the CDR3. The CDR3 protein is CASSPVKELQGEQYF. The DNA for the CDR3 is TGCGCCAGCAGCCCCGTTAAGGAGCTCCAGGGAGAGCAGTACTTC.

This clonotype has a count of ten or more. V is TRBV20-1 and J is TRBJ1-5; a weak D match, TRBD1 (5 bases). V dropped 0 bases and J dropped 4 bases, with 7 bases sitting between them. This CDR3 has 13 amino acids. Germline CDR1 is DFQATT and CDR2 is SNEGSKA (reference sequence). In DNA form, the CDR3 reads TGCAGTGCTAGAGAGGGGGGGAATCAGCCCCAGCATTTT. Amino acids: CSAREGGNQPQHF.

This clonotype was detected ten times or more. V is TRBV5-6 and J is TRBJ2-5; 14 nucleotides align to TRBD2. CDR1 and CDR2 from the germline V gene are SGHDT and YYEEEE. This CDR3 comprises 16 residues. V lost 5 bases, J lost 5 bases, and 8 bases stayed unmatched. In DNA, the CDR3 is TGTGCCAGCAGTCCGACTAGCGGGAGGGCCTGGGAGACCCAGTACTTC. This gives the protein CASSPTSGRAWETQYF.

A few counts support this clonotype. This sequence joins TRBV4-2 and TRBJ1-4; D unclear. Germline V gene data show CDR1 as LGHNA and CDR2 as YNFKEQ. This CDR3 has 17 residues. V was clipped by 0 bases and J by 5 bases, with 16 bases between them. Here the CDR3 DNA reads TGTGCCAGCAGCCAAGAAACGGTCGGGGTGCCCAATGAAAAACTGTTTTTT. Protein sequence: CASSQETVGVPNEKLFF.

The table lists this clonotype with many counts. The CDR3 nucleotides are TGTGCCAGCAGCGGGTGGGAGCAAGGTGAGCAGTTCTTC. Its translation: CASSGWEQGEQFF. The V and J genes are TRBV27 and TRBJ2-1; maybe TRBD2 (5 bases). The CDR3 totals 13 residues. Germline V gives CDR1 MNHEY, CDR2 SMNVEV (reference sequence). Trimming cost V 6 bases and J 9 bases, with 15 bases left between them.

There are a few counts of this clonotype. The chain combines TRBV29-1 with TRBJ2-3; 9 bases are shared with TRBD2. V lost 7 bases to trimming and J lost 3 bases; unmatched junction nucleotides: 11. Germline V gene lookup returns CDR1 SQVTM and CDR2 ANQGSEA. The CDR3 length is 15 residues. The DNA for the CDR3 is TGCAGCGCTATGGGGCTAGCGGGAAGGACAGATACGCAGTATTTT. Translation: CSAMGLAGRTDTQYF.

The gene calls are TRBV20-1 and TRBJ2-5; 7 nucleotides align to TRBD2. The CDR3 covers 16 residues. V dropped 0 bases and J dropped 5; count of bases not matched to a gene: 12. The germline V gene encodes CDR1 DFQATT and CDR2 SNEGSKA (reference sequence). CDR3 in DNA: TGCAGTGCTAGAGATGACGGGGGACTACGGGGGGAGACCCAGTACTTC. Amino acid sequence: CSARDDGGLRGETQYF.

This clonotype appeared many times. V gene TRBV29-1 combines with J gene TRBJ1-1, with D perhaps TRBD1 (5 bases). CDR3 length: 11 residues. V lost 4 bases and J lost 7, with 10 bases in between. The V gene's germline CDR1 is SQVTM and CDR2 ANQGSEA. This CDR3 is CSVVEGDEAFF. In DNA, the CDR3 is TGCAGCGTTGTAGAAGGGGATGAAGCTTTCTTT.

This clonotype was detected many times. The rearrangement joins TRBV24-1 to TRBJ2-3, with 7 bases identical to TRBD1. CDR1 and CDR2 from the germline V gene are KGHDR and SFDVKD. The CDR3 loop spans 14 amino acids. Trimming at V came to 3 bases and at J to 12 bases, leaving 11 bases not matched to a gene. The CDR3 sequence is CATSDPDRDPSQYF. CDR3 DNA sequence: TGTGCCACCAGTGATCCTGACAGGGACCCTTCTCAGTATTTT.

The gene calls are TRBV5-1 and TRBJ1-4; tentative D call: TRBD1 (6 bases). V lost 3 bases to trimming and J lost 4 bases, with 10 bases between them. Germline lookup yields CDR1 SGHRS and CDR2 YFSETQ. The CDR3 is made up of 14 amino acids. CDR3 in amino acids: CASSSGTSNEKLFF. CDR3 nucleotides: TGCGCCAGCAGCTCGGGGACAAGTAATGAAAAACTGTTTTTT. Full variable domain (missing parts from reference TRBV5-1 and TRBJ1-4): KAGVTQTPRYLIKTRGQQVTLSCSPISGHRSVSWYQQTPGQGLQFLFEYFSETQRNKGNFPGRFSGRQFSNSRSEMNVSTLELGDSALYLCASSSGTSNEKLFFGSGTQLSVL.

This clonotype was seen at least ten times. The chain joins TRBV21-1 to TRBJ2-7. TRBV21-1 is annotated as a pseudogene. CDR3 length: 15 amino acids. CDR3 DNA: TGTGCCAGCAGCTTCGAGCTATCTGCATTGAACGAGCAGTACGTC. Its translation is CASSFELSALNEQYV.

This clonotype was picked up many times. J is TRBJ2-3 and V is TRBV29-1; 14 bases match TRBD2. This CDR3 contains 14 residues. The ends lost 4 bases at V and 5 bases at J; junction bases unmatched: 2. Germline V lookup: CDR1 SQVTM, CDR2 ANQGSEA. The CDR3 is CSVVGLAGVDTQYF. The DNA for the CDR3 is TGCAGCGTTGTGGGACTAGCGGGAGTAGATACGCAGTATTTT.

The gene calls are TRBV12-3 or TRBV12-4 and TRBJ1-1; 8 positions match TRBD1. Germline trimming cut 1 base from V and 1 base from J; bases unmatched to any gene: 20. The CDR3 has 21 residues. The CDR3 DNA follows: TGTGCCAGCAGTTTAGTGGGGGGTCTGTCAGGGGGCGTTTGGACGAACACTGAAGCTTTCTTT. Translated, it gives CASSLVGGLSGGVWTNTEAFF.

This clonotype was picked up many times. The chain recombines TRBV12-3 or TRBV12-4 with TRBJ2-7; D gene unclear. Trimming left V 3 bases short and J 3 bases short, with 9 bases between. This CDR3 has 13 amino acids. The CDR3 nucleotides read TGTGCCAGCAGTTTCGGCGGCGTCTACGAGCAGTACGTC. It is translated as CASSFGGVYEQYV.

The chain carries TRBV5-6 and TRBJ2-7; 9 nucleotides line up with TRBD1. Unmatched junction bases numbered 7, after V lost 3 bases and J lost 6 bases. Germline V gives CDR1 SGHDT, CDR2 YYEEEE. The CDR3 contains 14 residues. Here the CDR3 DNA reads TGTGCCAGCAGCTCCGGGACAGGGAGACTCGAGCAGTACTTC. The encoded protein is CASSSGTGRLEQYF.

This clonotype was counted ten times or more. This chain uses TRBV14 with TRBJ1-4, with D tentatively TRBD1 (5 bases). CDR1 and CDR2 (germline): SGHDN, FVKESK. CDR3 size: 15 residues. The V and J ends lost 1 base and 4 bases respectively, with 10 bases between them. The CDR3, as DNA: TGTGCCAGCAGCCAAGTTGTCGGACATAATGAAAAACTGTTTTTT. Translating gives CASSQVVGHNEKLFF.

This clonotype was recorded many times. CDR3 sequence reads: CASSLSGAQGYTF. CDR3 DNA sequence: TGTGCCAGCAGTTTATCAGGGGCGCAGGGCTACACCTTC. V usage is TRBV12-3 or TRBV12-4 and J usage is TRBJ1-2, with D tentatively TRBD1 (6 bases). Between the trimmed V and J ends, which lost 2 bases and 8 bases, there was a span of 12 bases. CDR3 size: 13 residues.

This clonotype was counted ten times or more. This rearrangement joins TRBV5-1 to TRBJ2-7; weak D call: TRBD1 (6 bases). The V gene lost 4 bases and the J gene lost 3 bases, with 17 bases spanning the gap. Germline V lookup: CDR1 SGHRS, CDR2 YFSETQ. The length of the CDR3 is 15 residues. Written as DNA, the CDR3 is TGCGCCAGCAGCCCAGGGGAACAGTCCCACTACGAGCAGTACGTC. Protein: CASSPGEQSHYEQYV.

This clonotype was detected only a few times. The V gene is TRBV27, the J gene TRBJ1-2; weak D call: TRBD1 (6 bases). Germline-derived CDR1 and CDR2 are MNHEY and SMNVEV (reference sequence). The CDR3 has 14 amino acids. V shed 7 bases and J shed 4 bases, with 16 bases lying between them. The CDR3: CASKGGGFPYGYTF. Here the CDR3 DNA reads TGTGCCAGCAAGGGGGGCGGATTCCCCTATGGCTACACCTTC.

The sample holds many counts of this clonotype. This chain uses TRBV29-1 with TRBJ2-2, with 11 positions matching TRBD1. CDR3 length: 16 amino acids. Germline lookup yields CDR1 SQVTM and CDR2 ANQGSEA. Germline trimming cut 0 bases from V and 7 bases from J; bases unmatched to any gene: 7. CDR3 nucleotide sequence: TGCAGCGTTGAAGATAGGACAGGGGGCTCGGGCGGGGAGCTGTTTTTT. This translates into CSVEDRTGGSGGELFF.

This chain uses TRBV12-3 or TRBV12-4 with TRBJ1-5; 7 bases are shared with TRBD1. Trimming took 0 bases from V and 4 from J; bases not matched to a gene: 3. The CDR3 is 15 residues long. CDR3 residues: CASSLAGQPNQPQHF. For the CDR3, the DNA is TGTGCCAGCAGTTTAGCGGGACAGCCGAATCAGCCCCAGCATTTT.

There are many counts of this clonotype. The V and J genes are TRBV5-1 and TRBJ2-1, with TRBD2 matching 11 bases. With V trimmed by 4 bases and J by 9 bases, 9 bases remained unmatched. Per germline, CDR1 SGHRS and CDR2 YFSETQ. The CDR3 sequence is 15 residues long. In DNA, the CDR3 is TGCGCCAGCAGCCCACTAGCGGGAGAAGTTGGTGAGCAGTTCTTC. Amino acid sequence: CASSPLAGEVGEQFF.

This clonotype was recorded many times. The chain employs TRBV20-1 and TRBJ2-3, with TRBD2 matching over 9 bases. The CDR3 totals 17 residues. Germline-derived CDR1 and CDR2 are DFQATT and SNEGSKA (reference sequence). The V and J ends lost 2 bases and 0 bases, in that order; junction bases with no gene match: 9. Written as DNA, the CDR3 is TGCAGTGCTAGAAAGGGTGGAGGACTAGCGAGCACAGATACGCAGTATTTT. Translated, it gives CSARKGGGLASTDTQYF.

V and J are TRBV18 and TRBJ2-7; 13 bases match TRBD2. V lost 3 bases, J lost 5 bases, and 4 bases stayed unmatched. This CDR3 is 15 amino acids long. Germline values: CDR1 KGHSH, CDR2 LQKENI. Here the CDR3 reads CASSPGLAGADEQYF. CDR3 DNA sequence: TGTGCCAGCTCACCCGGACTAGCGGGAGCCGACGAGCAGTACTTC.

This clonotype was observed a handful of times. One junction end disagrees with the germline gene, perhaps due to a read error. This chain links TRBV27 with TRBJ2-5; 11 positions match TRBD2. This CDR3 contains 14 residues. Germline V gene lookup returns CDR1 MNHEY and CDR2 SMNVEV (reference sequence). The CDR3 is CASSLSLAGGPLQF. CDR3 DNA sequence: TGTGCCAGCAGTTTAAGCCTAGCGGGGGGACCACTTCAGTTC.

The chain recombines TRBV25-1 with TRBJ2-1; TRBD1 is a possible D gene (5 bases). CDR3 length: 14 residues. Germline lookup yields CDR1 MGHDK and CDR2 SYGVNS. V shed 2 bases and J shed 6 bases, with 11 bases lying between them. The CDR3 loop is CASSEVRGINEQFF. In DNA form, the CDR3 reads TGTGCCAGCAGTGAAGTAAGGGGAATCAATGAGCAGTTCTTC.

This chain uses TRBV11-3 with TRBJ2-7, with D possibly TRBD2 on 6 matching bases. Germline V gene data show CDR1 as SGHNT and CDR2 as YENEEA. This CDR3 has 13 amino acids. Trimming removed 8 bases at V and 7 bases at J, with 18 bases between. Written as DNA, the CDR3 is TGTGCCAGCGGTTCGGGGGAGGCAAGGGAGCAGTACTTC. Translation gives CASGSGEAREQYF.

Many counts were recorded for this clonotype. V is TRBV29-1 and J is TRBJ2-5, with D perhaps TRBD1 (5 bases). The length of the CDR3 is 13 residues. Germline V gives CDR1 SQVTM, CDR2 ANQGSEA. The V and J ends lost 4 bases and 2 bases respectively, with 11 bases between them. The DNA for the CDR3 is TGCAGCGTTGGGGGTCGACAGCAAGAGACCCAGTACTTC. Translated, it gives CSVGGRQQETQYF.